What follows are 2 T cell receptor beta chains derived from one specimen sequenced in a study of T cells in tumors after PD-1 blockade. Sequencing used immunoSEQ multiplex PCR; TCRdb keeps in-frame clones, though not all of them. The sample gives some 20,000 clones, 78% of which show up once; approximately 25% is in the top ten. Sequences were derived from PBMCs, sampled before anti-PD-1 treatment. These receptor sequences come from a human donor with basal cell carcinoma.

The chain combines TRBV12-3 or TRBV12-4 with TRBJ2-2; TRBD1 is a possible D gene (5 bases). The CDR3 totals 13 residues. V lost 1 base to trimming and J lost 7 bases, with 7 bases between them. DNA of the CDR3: TGTGCCAGCAGTTTAGTTGACAGCGGGGAGCTGTTTTTT. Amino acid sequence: CASSLVDSGELFF.

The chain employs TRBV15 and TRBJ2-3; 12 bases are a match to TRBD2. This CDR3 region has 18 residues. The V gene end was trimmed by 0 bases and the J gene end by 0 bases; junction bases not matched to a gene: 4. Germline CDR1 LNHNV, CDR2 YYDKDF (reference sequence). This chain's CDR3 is CATSRDLAGGPSTDTQYF. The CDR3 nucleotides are TGTGCCACCAGCAGAGATCTAGCGGGGGGGCCAAGCACAGATACGCAGTATTTT.